These T cell receptor beta chains were read from a single sample in a study of technical replicates of blood from several donors. Sequencing was performed with immunoSEQ multiplex PCR; in TCRdb, only in-frame clones are kept and a portion is missing. The sample yields around 81,000 clones, about 94% seen once. Sequencing was carried out using T cells isolated from PBMCs. The receptors derive from a human donor in good health. Both conserved end residues are part of each CDR3. The D gene is left open where the match is weak. For some rows the clone size is stated as once, few or many, or as a class when expanded; others skip it.

clone size: NA
D gene: NA
J gene: TRBJ1-4
V gene: TRBV5-1
CDR3 protein: CASSSGTSYEKLFF
CDR3 DNA: TGCGCCAGCAGCTCCGGGACAAGCTATGAAAAACTGTTTTTT

clone size: NA
D gene: NA
J gene: TRBJ2-7
V gene: TRBV28
CDR3 protein: CASSRTEDYEQYF
CDR3 DNA: TGTGCCAGCAGTAGGACTGAGGATTACGAGCAGTACTTC

clone size: NA
D gene: TRBD1
J gene: TRBJ2-7
V gene: TRBV28
CDR3 protein: CASSDRVTYEQYF
CDR3 DNA: TGTGCCAGCAGTGACAGGGTTACCTACGAGCAGTACTTC

clone size: NA
D gene: NA
J gene: TRBJ2-7
V gene: TRBV27
CDR3 protein: CASSLGAYYYEQYF
CDR3 DNA: TGTGCCAGCAGTTTGGGTGCTTACTACTACGAGCAGTACTTC

clone size: NA
D gene: NA
J gene: TRBJ2-3
V gene: TRBV7-8
CDR3 protein: CASSPTRVYTDTQYF
CDR3 DNA: TGTGCCAGCAGCCCGACTAGGGTATACACAGATACGCAGTATTTT

clone size: NA
D gene: NA
J gene: TRBJ2-5
V gene: TRBV30
CDR3 protein: CAWSVGSSETQYF
CDR3 DNA: TGTGCCTGGAGCGTCGGGAGTTCGGAGACCCAGTACTTC

clone size: NA
D gene: TRBD1
J gene: TRBJ2-7
V gene: TRBV28
CDR3 protein: CASSFPLPRKYGTDTYEQYF
CDR3 DNA: TGTGCCAGCAGTTTCCCTCTCCCCCGTAAATACGGGACAGATACCTACGAGCAGTACTTC

clone size: NA
D gene: NA
J gene: TRBJ1-1
V gene: TRBV4-3
CDR3 protein: CASSLIGGGGEAFF
CDR3 DNA: TGCGCCAGCAGCCTAATTGGGGGAGGGGGGGAAGCTTTCTTT

clone size: NA
D gene: TRBD2
J gene: TRBJ2-5
V gene: TRBV27
CDR3 protein: CASSLSGLAGLQETQYF
CDR3 DNA: TGTGCCAGCAGTTTATCGGGTCTAGCGGGCCTCCAAGAGACCCAGTACTTC

clone size: NA
D gene: NA
J gene: TRBJ1-5
V gene: TRBV19
CDR3 protein: CASSIVAGPQHF
CDR3 DNA: TGTGCCAGTAGTATAGTCGCCGGGCCCCAGCATTTT

clone size: NA
D gene: TRBD1
J gene: TRBJ2-7
V gene: TRBV29-1
CDR3 protein: CSGTGGGTYEQYF
CDR3 DNA: TGCAGCGGGACAGGGGGGGGTACTTACGAGCAGTACTTC

clone size: NA
D gene: TRBD1
J gene: TRBJ2-1
V gene: TRBV9
CDR3 protein: CASSVGDREHNEQFF
CDR3 DNA: TGTGCCAGCAGCGTAGGGGACAGGGAGCACAATGAGCAGTTCTTC

clone size: once
D gene: TRBD1
J gene: TRBJ1-1
V gene: TRBV4-1
CDR3 protein: CASSPRQGAASNRAFF
CDR3 DNA: TGCGCCAGCAGCCCGCGACAGGGGGCGGCGAGTAACAGAGCTTTCTTT

clone size: NA
D gene: TRBD2
J gene: TRBJ2-1
V gene: TRBV2
CDR3 protein: CASRPLAGVVNEQFF
CDR3 DNA: TGTGCCAGCAGACCACTAGCGGGAGTGGTCAATGAGCAGTTCTTC

clone size: NA
D gene: TRBD2
J gene: TRBJ2-2
V gene: TRBV9
CDR3 protein: CASSPGGDTGELFF
CDR3 DNA: TGTGCCAGCAGCCCCGGGGGGGACACCGGGGAGCTGTTTTTT

clone size: NA
D gene: NA
J gene: TRBJ1-1
V gene: TRBV27
CDR3 protein: CASSLSGRNTEAFF
CDR3 DNA: TGTGCCAGCAGTTTATCGGGCAGGAACACTGAAGCTTTCTTT

clone size: NA
D gene: TRBD1
J gene: TRBJ1-2
V gene: TRBV9
CDR3 protein: CASSVGFGTGTYGYTF
CDR3 DNA: TGTGCCAGCAGCGTAGGTTTCGGGACAGGGACGTATGGCTACACCTTC

clone size: NA
D gene: NA
J gene: TRBJ2-3
V gene: TRBV9
CDR3 protein: CASSLTGTSTDTQYF
CDR3 DNA: TGTGCCAGCAGCTTAACAGGTACTAGCACAGATACGCAGTATTTT

clone size: NA
D gene: NA
J gene: TRBJ2-2
V gene: TRBV2
CDR3 protein: CASSEVVGFSGGLFF
CDR3 DNA: TGTGCCAGCAGTGAAGTGGTGGGATTTTCCGGGGGGCTGTTTTTT

clone size: NA
D gene: TRBD2
J gene: TRBJ2-7
V gene: TRBV13
CDR3 protein: CASSSLAGVDEQYF
CDR3 DNA: TGTGCCAGCAGCTCCCTAGCGGGAGTGGACGAGCAGTACTTC

clone size: NA
D gene: TRBD1
J gene: TRBJ1-2
V gene: TRBV2
CDR3 protein: CASSERRTGGNYGYTF
CDR3 DNA: TGTGCCAGCAGTGAACGGAGGACAGGTGGGAACTATGGCTACACCTTC

clone size: NA
D gene: NA
J gene: TRBJ2-5
V gene: TRBV5-4
CDR3 protein: CASSSILRGETQYF
CDR3 DNA: TGTGCCAGCAGCTCCATACTCAGGGGCGAGACCCAGTACTTC

clone size: NA
D gene: TRBD2
J gene: TRBJ2-1
V gene: TRBV7-2
CDR3 protein: CASSLAGTSTQFF
CDR3 DNA: TGTGCCAGCAGCCTAGCCGGGACTAGCACCCAGTTCTTC

clone size: NA
D gene: TRBD1
J gene: TRBJ2-3
V gene: TRBV7-9
CDR3 protein: CASSLAGTVTDTQYF
CDR3 DNA: TGTGCCAGCAGCTTAGCAGGGACAGTCACAGATACGCAGTATTTT

clone size: NA
D gene: NA
J gene: TRBJ2-3
V gene: TRBV7-6
CDR3 protein: CASSPSGGLLTDTQYF
CDR3 DNA: TGTGCCAGCAGCCCAAGTGGGGGCCTTCTCACAGATACGCAGTATTTT